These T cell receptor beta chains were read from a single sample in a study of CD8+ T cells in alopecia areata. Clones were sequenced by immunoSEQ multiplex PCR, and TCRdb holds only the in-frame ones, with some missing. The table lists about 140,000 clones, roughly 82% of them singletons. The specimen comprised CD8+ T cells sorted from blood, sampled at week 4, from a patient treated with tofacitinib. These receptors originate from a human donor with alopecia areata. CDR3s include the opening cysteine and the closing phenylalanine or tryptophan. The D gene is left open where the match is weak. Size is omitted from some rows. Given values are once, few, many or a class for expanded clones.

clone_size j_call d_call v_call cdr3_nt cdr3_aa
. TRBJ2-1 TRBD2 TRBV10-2 TGCGCCACCATCTTATTAGCGGGGGGGCCACACTCGGGACCAATCTACAATGAGCAGTTCTTC CATILLAGGPHSGPIYNEQFF
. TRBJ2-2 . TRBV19 TGTGCAGCGCAAGGAACCGGGGAGCTGTTTTTT CAAQGTGELFF
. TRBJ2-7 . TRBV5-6 TGTGCCAGCAGCTTGATGAGGGGCTCCTACGAGCAGTACTTC CASSLMRGSYEQYF
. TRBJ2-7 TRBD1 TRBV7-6 TGTGCCAGCAGCTCGGACAGGGGCTACGAGCAGTACTTC CASSSDRGYEQYF
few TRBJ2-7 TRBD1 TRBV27 TGTGCCAGCAGTCCCGGGACAGCTTACGAGCAGTACTTC CASSPGTAYEQYF
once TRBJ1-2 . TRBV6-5 TGTGCCAGCAGTTACTCTCCAGCAGAAAACTATGGCTACACCTTC CASSYSPAENYGYTF
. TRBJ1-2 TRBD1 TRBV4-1 TGCGCCAGCAGCCCTTCCGGTACAGGGGGGGAAGGCTACACCTTC CASSPSGTGGEGYTF
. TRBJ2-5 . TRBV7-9 TGTGCCAGCAGCCCCCCCGAGGACGGGGAGACCCAGTACTTC CASSPPEDGETQYF
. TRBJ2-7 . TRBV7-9 TGTGCCAGCAGCCCCCCTACTGAACTCTACGAGCAGTACTTC CASSPPTELYEQYF
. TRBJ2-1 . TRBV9 TGTGCCAGCAGCTCCTACGGGGGGCAATACAATGAGCAGTTCTTC CASSSYGGQYNEQFF
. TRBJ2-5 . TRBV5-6 TGTGCCAGCAGCTGGCGCGAAGGGCTGGAGGAGACCCAGTACTTC CASSWREGLEETQYF
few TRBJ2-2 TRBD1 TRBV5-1 TGCGCCAGCAGCGTCGGACAGGGTAACGACCGGGAGCTGTTTTTT CASSVGQGNDRELFF
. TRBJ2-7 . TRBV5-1 TGCGCCAGCAGCATTTCCCAGGGAATTCAATACGAGCAGTACTTC CASSISQGIQYEQYF
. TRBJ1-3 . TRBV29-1 TGCAGCGTTAGGCTTGAGGATGGAAACACCATATATTTT CSVRLEDGNTIYF
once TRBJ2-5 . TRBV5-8 TGTGCCAGCAGCTTGAGAGAGACCCAGTACTTC CASSLRETQYF
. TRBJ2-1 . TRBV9 TGTGCCAGCAGCAACCGACAGGGAGGCTCCTACAATGAGCAGTTCTTC CASSNRQGGSYNEQFF